The T cell receptor (beta chain) under discussion was sequenced for a study of blood T cell repertoires in COVID-19. For the study at large: There were acute and convalescent COVID-19 samples, and they came from the United States, Italy and Spain. Sources were T cells, B-cell-depleted T cells, or PBMCs; the material itself was cDNA or gDNA.

V trimming: 4 bases; J trimming: 4 bases; junction bases outside the gene matches: 13. Germline-derived CDR1 and CDR2 are SGHRS and YFSETQ. The CDR3 runs to 18 residues. Those enrolled in Seattle joined during active infection and were followed longitudinally afterward. The authors' processing: The assay estimated nucleated cells by amplifying reference gene primers. Clones were sequenced by immunoSEQ multiplex PCR, and TCRdb holds only the in-frame ones, with some missing. The V and J calls and clone size are taken from that table; D and trimming were inferred from the DNA. This table holds 60,000 to 70,000 clones, around 88% found once.

The TCR originated in a man in his forties or fifties with COVID-19, enrolled during active disease. This chain connects TRBV5-1 to TRBJ2-2; 10 bases match TRBD1. Material: peripheral blood. Here the CDR3 reads CASSPGPPGTGVTGELFF. CDR3 coding DNA: TGCGCCAGCAGCCCCGGACCCCCCGGGACAGGGGTCACCGGGGAGCTGTTTTTT. Combining the CDR3 with reference TRBV5-1 and TRBJ2-2 gives the whole variable domain KAGVTQTPRYLIKTRGQQVTLSCSPISGHRSVSWYQQTPGQGLQFLFEYFSETQRNKGNFPGRFSGRQFSNSRSEMNVSTLELGDSALYLCASSPGPPGTGVTGELFFGEGSRLTVL.